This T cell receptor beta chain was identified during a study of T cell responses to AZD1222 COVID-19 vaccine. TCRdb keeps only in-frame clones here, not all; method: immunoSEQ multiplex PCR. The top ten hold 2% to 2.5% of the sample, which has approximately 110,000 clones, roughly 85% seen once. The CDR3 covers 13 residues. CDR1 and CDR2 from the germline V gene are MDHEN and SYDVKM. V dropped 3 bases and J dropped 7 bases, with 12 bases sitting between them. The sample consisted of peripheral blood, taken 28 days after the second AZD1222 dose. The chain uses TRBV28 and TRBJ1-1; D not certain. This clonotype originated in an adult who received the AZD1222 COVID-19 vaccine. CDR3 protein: CASSLGWLGEAFF. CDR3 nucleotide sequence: TGTGCCAGCAGTTTGGGGTGGTTGGGTGAAGCTTTCTTT.